This TCR beta chain derives from a study of vaccination and CD4 T cells after COVID-19 (dated by TCRdb to the early 2020s). A note on the overall study: Convalescent patients had a positive SARS-CoV-2 result on nasal swab PCR, and of these patients, fewer than ten had mild disease and one had severe disease. Six males and four females were included in the convalescent cohort, with two Hispanic individuals, seven Caucasians, two Asians and one multiracial person represented. Participants got two doses of the Pfizer-BioNTech BNT162b2 vaccine (n=8) or two doses of the Moderna mRNA-1273 vaccine (n=2). Post-COVID blood samples from convalescent patients were collected a median of roughly 100 days after diagnosis, with a range of 35 to 161 days. Post-vaccine blood samples were collected a median of approximately 68 days after the second vaccine dose, ranging from about 12 to 241 days. The cultures were stimulated with overlapping spike peptide pools from SARS-CoV-2 and from the common cold coronaviruses HCoV-NL63, HCoV-OC43 and HCoV-229E. Control cultures used a CEFX viral epitope pool as positive control, an HIV-1 Nef peptide pool as negative control, or no peptide. In around 9 COVID-19 convalescent patients and a handful of infection-naive healthy vaccine recipients, researchers compared the spike-specific CD4+ TCR repertoire from before mRNA vaccination with the repertoire from after. Beyond this particular receptor, the publication reports: Of the vaccine-specific clones found in convalescent patients, nearly all (304 of 307) were mono-reactive for SARS-CoV-2 spike instead of being cross-reactive with common cold coronaviruses. The median number of SARS-CoV-2-reactive clonotypes rose from about 19 after infection to 38 after vaccination, but the change was not significant. Among the post-vaccine SARS-CoV-2-reactive clones in convalescent patients, a median approximately 90% showed up only after vaccination, which suggests vaccine-specific priming. Relatively few convalescent patients were included in the study, and early timepoints after natural infection were not analyzed.

Measured from the cysteine to the phenylalanine, the CDR3 is 16 residues long. Only the CDR3 DNA stays, 48 bases, in frame from base 1. V drops 5 bases and J drops 4 bases, leaving 20 bases in between. CDR1 and CDR2, looked up from the germline V gene, are SGHTA and FQGNSA. The label giving this sample's treatment or condition can be read as: approximately nine-day PBMC culture with coronavirus spike peptide pools or control peptides (ViraFEST assay). The study used the ViraFEST assay, which expanded antigen-specific T cells with peptide pools and then identified expanded clonotypes by TCR sequencing. The positive SARS-CoV-2 PCR tests of the convalescent patients were dated from March to December 2020, before the Alpha, Beta and Delta variants emerged in the United States. PBMCs were cultured at around 2 million per well in IMDM supplemented with approximately 5.3% human AB serum and 8.5 to 10 IU/ml IL-2, with approximately 10 ug/ml peptide pools added. On days 3 and 7, half of the culture medium was replaced with fresh IL-2-containing medium. After ten to eleven days of culture, CD4+ T cells were isolated by negative selection using the EasySep CD4+ T cell isolation kit. Ficoll-Paque Plus gradient centrifugation was used to isolate PBMCs from whole blood, and the isolated PBMCs were then either used fresh or cryopreserved at -140C. In general, triplicate wells were set up for every culture condition.

The library was produced with PCR. DNA from cultured CD4+ T cells underwent TCR sequencing with the Oncomine TCR Beta short-read assay at the Johns Hopkins FTIC core. Genomic DNA was extracted from the cultured CD4+ T cells with the QIAamp micro DNA kit. Oncomine TCR Beta libraries from cultured CD4+ T cells were pooled with unique dual indexes and sequenced on an Illumina iSeq 100. On the study's bioinformatics: Non-productive sequences were filtered out, and CDR3s that did not start with C, did not end with F or W, or were shorter than 7 amino acids were discarded. The MANAFEST web application was used to identify antigen-specific clonotypes by comparing peptide-stimulated wells against reference wells and other culture wells. To be called positive, a clone needed an FDR below 0.05, an odds ratio above 5, and a productive frequency above 0.1% in at least two of three replicate wells. A clonotype was classed as cross-reactive if the clonotype showed significant expansion both in SARS-CoV-2 spike wells and in at least one common cold coronavirus spike condition. CDR3 homology was assessed with Levenshtein distances (stringdist) and unrooted phylogenetic trees (ape) in R version 3.6.1. TCRdb reworked the public reads: Q25 trimming with fastp, MiXCR clone assembly, productive beta chains retained. Duplicate CDR3 protein sequences are folded into a single record with the most common DNA and genes. The V and J calls were determined by TCRdb, not by the authors. This sample holds 9,000 to 15,000 distinct CDR3 sequences; around 50% were observed only once. The ten largest clones take up roughly 29% of the sample.

Of note for this clonotype: Its cognate antigen has yet to be identified. Per-base qualities were not stored, and no clone one base away is much larger.

This chain is built from TRBV7-2 and TRBJ1-1; too little of a D gene remains to name it. The sequenced material came from CD4+ T cells from blood, cultured in vitro. This TCR was recovered from a human donor who had recovered from COVID-19. CDR3 loop: CASSPNRAGSTTEAFF. The DNA is TGTGCCAGCAGCCCAAACCGGGCCGGGTCAACCACTGAAGCTTTCTTT.